The clone carrying this TCR beta chain showed up many times. What it recognizes is unknown. The sample is drawn from a study of T cells after yellow fever vaccination. Study information: Researchers used SMART-Seq v4 Ultra Low Input to prepare fractions that had low cell numbers.

5'RACE template switching generated TCR cDNA, adding a universal primer site and UMIs. MiXCR, run by TCRdb on the 5' RACE reads, gives a single entry per CDR3 protein. Here the sample spans roughly 520,000 distinct CDR3 sequences, roughly a fifth being singletons. General study results and limits: Weaker overall, the secondary response nonetheless peaked faster (day 5 versus 15). Only a small proportion of the clonotypes turned up in both the CD4 and the CD8 compartments, likely arising from convergent recombination.

The source was PBMCs, collected around 3 weeks after the first yellow fever vaccination. This TCR came from a man aged 18 to 29 who received the YFV17D yellow fever vaccine.

In DNA, the CDR3 is TGTGCCAGCAACGGACGGACCCATAGCACAGATACGCAGTATTTT. Its protein is CASNGRTHSTDTQYF. The chain employs TRBV7-8 and TRBJ2-3; D unresolved. Germline CDR1 is SGHVS and CDR2 is FQNEAQ. V shed 7 bases and J shed 0 bases, with 14 bases lying between them. The CDR3 consists of 15 residues.